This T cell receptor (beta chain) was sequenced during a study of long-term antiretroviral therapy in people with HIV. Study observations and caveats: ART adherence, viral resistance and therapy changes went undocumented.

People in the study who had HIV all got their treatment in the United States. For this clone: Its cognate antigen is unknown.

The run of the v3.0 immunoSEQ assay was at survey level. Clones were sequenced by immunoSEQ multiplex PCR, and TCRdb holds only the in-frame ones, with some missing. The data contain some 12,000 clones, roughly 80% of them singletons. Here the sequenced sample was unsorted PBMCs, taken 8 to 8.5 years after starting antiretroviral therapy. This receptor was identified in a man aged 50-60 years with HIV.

In DNA form, the CDR3 reads TGTGCCAGCAGCTTAGGGACACCAGGGAACACTGAAGCTTTCTTT. Translation gives CASSLGTPGNTEAFF. The V call is TRBV7-2, the J call TRBJ1-1, with D maybe TRBD1 (5 bases). The CDR3 is made up of 15 amino acids. In germline, CDR1 is SGHTA, CDR2 FQGNSA. Trimming took 1 base from V and 1 from J, leaving 10 bases between them. Based on the CDR3 plus reference TRBV7-2 and TRBJ1-1, the full variable domain is GAGVSQSPSNKVTEKGKDVELRCDPISGHTALYWYRQSLGQGLEFLIYFQGNSAPDKSGLPSDRFSAERTGGSVSTLTIQRTQQEDSAVYLCASSLGTPGNTEAFFGQGTRLTVV.